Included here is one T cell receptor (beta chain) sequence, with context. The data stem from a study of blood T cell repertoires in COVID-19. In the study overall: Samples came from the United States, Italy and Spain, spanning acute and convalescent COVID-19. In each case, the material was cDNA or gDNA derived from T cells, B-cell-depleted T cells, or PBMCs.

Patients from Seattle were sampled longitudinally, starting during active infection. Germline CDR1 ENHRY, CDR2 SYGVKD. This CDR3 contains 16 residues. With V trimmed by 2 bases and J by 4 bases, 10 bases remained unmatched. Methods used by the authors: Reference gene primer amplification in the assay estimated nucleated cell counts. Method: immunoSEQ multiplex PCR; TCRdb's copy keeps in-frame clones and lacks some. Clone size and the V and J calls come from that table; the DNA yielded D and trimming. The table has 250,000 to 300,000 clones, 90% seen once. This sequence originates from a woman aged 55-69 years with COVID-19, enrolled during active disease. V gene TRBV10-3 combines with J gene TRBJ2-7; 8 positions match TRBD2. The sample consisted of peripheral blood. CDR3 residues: CAISEAGRGAGYEQYF. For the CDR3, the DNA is TGTGCCATCAGTGAGGCGGGGCGGGGGGCTGGATACGAGCAGTACTTC.